The 26 T cell receptor beta chains presented below share a single source sample, sequenced in a study of T-cell memory formation after mild COVID-19. TCRdb recomputed calls from the 5' RACE reads with MiXCR, one row per CDR3 protein. Of 92,000 or so distinct CDR3 sequences in the sample, roughly an eighth are singletons; the top ten hold about 29%. Sequences were obtained from PBMCs or a T cell subset sorted from them (not recorded which). Source of these receptors: an adult woman who had mild COVID-19 (a few samples of this study predate the infection). Cell type and time point are not known.

The sample holds a few counts of this clonotype. The rearrangement joins TRBV23-1 to TRBJ2-6; D may be TRBD1 (6 bases). TRBV23-1 belongs to the ORF category, with a function that is uncertain. This CDR3 is 20 amino acids long. Trimming left V 2 bases short and J 0 bases short, with 20 bases between. The CDR3 bases are TGCGCCAGCAGTCAACTCACAGGGCACCGGCGATGCTCTGGGGCCAACGTCCTGACTTTC. Translation: CASSQLTGHRRCSGANVLTF.

This rearrangement joins TRBV11-2 to TRBJ2-1, with 10 bases fitting TRBD2. The CDR3 loop spans 19 amino acids. Germline CDR1 SGHAT, CDR2 FQNNGV. Trimming cost V 7 bases and J 0 bases; bases outside gene matches: 15. As DNA, the CDR3 is TGTGCCAGCAACAGCTTGGGACTAGCGACCAGGAGCTCCTACAATGAGCAGTTCTTC. This codes for CASNSLGLATRSSYNEQFF.

This clonotype appeared a few times. The chain couples TRBV7-9 to TRBJ1-2, with TRBD1 matching 8 bases. This CDR3 contains 16 residues. V shed 5 bases, J shed 4 bases, and the junction held 12 bases outside the gene matches. CDR1 and CDR2 (germline): SEHNR, FQNEAQ (reference sequence). Here the CDR3 reads CASSRPQGGGGYGYTF. The CDR3 coding sequence is TGTGCCAGCAGCCGTCCACAGGGGGGAGGAGGCTATGGCTACACCTTC.

The chain carries TRBV2 and TRBJ2-7; 8 nucleotides align to TRBD2. The germline V gene encodes CDR1 SNHLY and CDR2 FYNNEI. The CDR3 has 15 residues. The V gene end was trimmed by 1 base and the J gene end by 4 bases; junction bases not matched to a gene: 6. CDR3: CASSEGSGEWYEQYF. In DNA form, the CDR3 reads TGTGCCAGCAGTGAAGGTAGCGGGGAATGGTACGAGCAGTACTTC.

The genes are TRBV6-6 and TRBJ2-7; tentatively, D is TRBD1 (5 bases). V was cut by 2 bases and J by 3 bases, with 8 bases left in between. CDR3 length equals 13 residues. Germline V gene lookup returns CDR1 MNHNY and CDR2 SVGAGI (reference sequence). The CDR3 protein is CASSYDSLYEQYF. The CDR3 coding sequence is TGTGCCAGCAGTTACGACAGCCTCTACGAGCAGTACTTC.

Written as DNA, the CDR3 is TGTGCCAGCAGTCCCAACCGGGACAGAAGCACAGATACGCAGTATTTT. Its translation: CASSPNRDRSTDTQYF. V usage is TRBV7-3 and J usage is TRBJ2-3; 7 bases map to TRBD1. Germline loops: CDR1 SGHTA, CDR2 FQGTGA. The CDR3 loop spans 16 amino acids. The V and J ends lost 6 bases and 0 bases, in that order; junction bases with no gene match: 9.

This clonotype has only a few counts. The chain has TRBV24-1 and TRBJ2-3, with D hard to call. Trimming pared 7 bases from V and 3 bases from J, leaving 13 bases between. The CDR3 has 14 amino acids. Germline lookup yields CDR1 KGHDR and CDR2 SFDVKD. The CDR3 nucleotides read TGTGCCACCAGCCCTCCTGTAAGTACAGATACGCAGTATTTT. Translation gives CATSPPVSTDTQYF.

This rearrangement joins TRBV15 to TRBJ2-1, with TRBD1 identical over 9 bases. Germline V lookup: CDR1 LNHNV, CDR2 YYDKDF (reference sequence). This CDR3 contains 14 residues. After removal of 8 bases from V and 6 bases from J, the junction contained 8 bases not matched to a gene. The CDR3 region is CATQRDRVSNEQFF. The DNA for the CDR3 is TGTGCCACCCAACGGGACAGGGTGAGCAATGAGCAGTTCTTC.

In this sample, this clonotype turned up many times. The chain employs TRBV4-1 and TRBJ1-1, with D perhaps TRBD1 (6 bases). CDR1 and CDR2 (germline): MGHRA, YSYEKL. The V end was cut by 0 bases, the J end by 10 bases, with 9 bases between. CDR3 length: 12 residues. DNA for the CDR3: TGCGCCAGCAGCCAAGATACAGGGAGAGCTTTCTTT. Its translation: CASSQDTGRAFF.

This chain joins TRBV2 and TRBJ2-1; D not resolved. The CDR3 has 11 residues. Germline lookup yields CDR1 SNHLY and CDR2 FYNNEI. CDR3 loop: CCTQPNNEQFF. Here the CDR3 DNA reads TGTTGCACTCAACCCAACAATGAGCAGTTCTTC.

V and J are TRBV7-9 and TRBJ1-1; D ambiguous. The length of the CDR3 is 12 residues. V was clipped by 4 bases and J by 4 bases, with 7 bases between them. Germline V lookup: CDR1 SEHNR, CDR2 FQNEAQ (reference sequence). CDR3 DNA: TGTGCCAGCAGCTCCGGACCCACTGAAGCTTTCTTT. Its translation is CASSSGPTEAFF. The full variable domain, rest sourced from reference TRBV7-9 and TRBJ1-1, is DTGVSQNPRHKITKRGQNVTFRCDPISEHNRLYWYRQTLGQGPEFLTYFQNEAQLEKSRLLSDRFSAERPKGSFSTLEIQRTEQGDSAMYLCASSSGPTEAFFGQGTRLTVV.

This clonotype came up many times. The chain has TRBV7-6 and TRBJ2-3; 8 nucleotides agree with TRBD2. The germline V gene encodes CDR1 SGHVS and CDR2 FNYEAQ. With 1 base clipped from V and 4 bases from J, the junction kept 7 bases outside the gene matches. The CDR3 is made up of 16 amino acids. CDR3 sequence reads: CASSLESGGASDTQYF. CDR3 coding DNA: TGTGCCAGCAGCTTAGAGTCGGGGGGGGCCTCAGATACGCAGTATTTT.

This clonotype has ten or more counts. J is TRBJ2-4 and V is TRBV29-1, with D tentatively TRBD2 (5 bases). Trimming removed 1 base at V and 7 bases at J, with 17 bases between. The CDR3 runs to 15 residues. The germline gives CDR1 SQVTM, CDR2 ANQGSEA. The CDR3 sequence is CSVEGVDGVLNIQYF. CDR3 DNA sequence: TGCAGCGTTGAAGGGGTGGACGGGGTGTTGAACATTCAGTACTTC.

This clonotype is medium-sized in the sample. The chain recombines TRBV4-2 with TRBJ2-3; the match to TRBD2 covers 11 bases. The CDR3 spans 16 residues. V lost 4 bases to trimming and J lost 6 bases; unmatched junction nucleotides: 9. Germline CDR1 reads LGHNA; CDR2 reads YNFKEQ. The CDR3 DNA reads as TGTGCCAGCAGCCCATTAGCGGGGGGGCCTCGGGATACGCAGTATTTT. Translation gives CASSPLAGGPRDTQYF.

The chain employs TRBV12-3 or TRBV12-4 and TRBJ1-1; 8 bases line up with TRBD1. With 6 bases clipped from V and 0 bases from J, the junction kept 12 bases outside the gene matches. This CDR3 is 17 amino acids long. Here the CDR3 reads CASRSGGENPMNTEAFF. CDR3 nucleotides: TGTGCCAGCAGGTCAGGGGGCGAAAACCCCATGAACACTGAAGCTTTCTTT.

Only a few counts were recorded for this clonotype. V and J are TRBV30 and TRBJ2-1; no reliable D call. The CDR3 is 12 residues long. Germline V gene data show CDR1 as GTSNPN and CDR2 as SVGIG (reference sequence). V was cut by 2 bases and J by 4 bases, with 6 bases left in between. The CDR3 coding sequence is TGTGCCTGGAGTCTTGGGTACAATGAGCAGTTCTTC. Translating gives CAWSLGYNEQFF.

The chain links TRBV9 to TRBJ2-5; 8 bases line up with TRBD1. The CDR3 contains 15 residues. The V and J ends lost 4 bases and 4 bases, in that order; junction bases with no gene match: 9. Germline CDR1 is SGDLS and CDR2 is YYNGEE. CDR3 sequence: CASSPSGQGGETQYF. Written as DNA, the CDR3 is TGTGCCAGCAGCCCATCCGGACAGGGAGGAGAGACCCAGTACTTC.

This clonotype was counted many times. This chain connects TRBV7-6 to TRBJ2-7; TRBD1 is a possible D gene (6 bases). V lost 1 base and J 5 bases, leaving 12 bases between the germline ends. Germline CDR1 is SGHVS and CDR2 is FNYEAQ. This CDR3 is 14 amino acids long. CDR3 sequence reads: CASSLGTDGNEQYF. As DNA, the CDR3 is TGTGCCAGCAGCTTAGGGACAGATGGAAACGAGCAGTACTTC.

The gene calls are TRBV24-1 and TRBJ2-1, with D uncertain. The CDR3 totals 12 residues. The germline V gene encodes CDR1 KGHDR and CDR2 SFDVKD. Trimming took 4 bases from V and 9 from J, leaving 9 bases between them. The CDR3 reads CATSDWATEQFF. The CDR3 nucleotides read TGTGCCACCAGTGACTGGGCCACTGAGCAGTTCTTC.

This clonotype was seen at least ten times. The rearrangement links TRBV4-3 to TRBJ2-1; tentatively, D is TRBD2 (5 bases). This CDR3 has 16 amino acids. Germline lookup yields CDR1 LGHNA and CDR2 YSLEER. V was shortened by 0 bases and J by 5 bases, with 14 bases between the two germline ends. The DNA for the CDR3 is TGCGCCAGCAGCCAAGATGCAGCGGCACCGAACAATGAGCAGTTCTTC. Its translation is CASSQDAAAPNNEQFF.

Ten or more counts support this clonotype. The chain combines TRBV12-3 or TRBV12-4 with TRBJ2-3; D is undetermined. V shed 5 bases and J shed 2 bases, with 8 bases lying between them. The CDR3 is 13 amino acids. The CDR3 sequence is CASSPRVTDTQYF. For the CDR3, the DNA is TGTGCCAGCAGTCCTCGAGTCACAGATACGCAGTATTTT.

The chain carries TRBV7-3 and TRBJ1-6; TRBD1 matches 7 bases. Germline values: CDR1 SGHTA, CDR2 FQGTGA. Germline trimming cut 4 bases from V and 6 bases from J; bases unmatched to any gene: 6. The CDR3 runs to 15 residues. CDR3 amino acids: CASSYKGGFNSPLHF. CDR3 DNA sequence: TGTGCCAGCAGCTATAAAGGGGGCTTTAATTCACCCCTCCACTTT.

The table lists this clonotype with a few counts. The rearrangement joins TRBV4-3 to TRBJ1-2; 12 nucleotides match TRBD1. The CDR3 runs 20 residues. In germline, CDR1 is LGHNA, CDR2 YSLEER. V trimming: 4 bases; J trimming: 6 bases; junction bases outside the gene matches: 21. CDR3 protein: CASSPGTGGLGAPGRDGYTF. The CDR3 DNA reads TGCGCCAGCAGCCCCGGGACAGGGGGCTTGGGCGCTCCAGGTCGGGATGGCTACACCTTC.

This clonotype has only a few counts. The chain combines TRBV14 with TRBJ1-2; a possible D gene is TRBD1 (5 bases). The CDR3 consists of 14 residues. Germline loops: CDR1 SGHDN, CDR2 FVKESK. V was cut by 4 bases and J by 3 bases, with 12 bases left in between. The CDR3 is CASSPLQQDYGYTF. The DNA for the CDR3 is TGTGCCAGCAGCCCCCTTCAACAGGACTATGGCTACACCTTC.

This chain joins TRBV7-9 and TRBJ2-5; D is undetermined. CDR3 size: 14 residues. Germline V CDR1 and CDR2: SEHNR, FQNEAQ (reference sequence). V was clipped by 6 bases and J by 3 bases, with 14 bases between them. The CDR3 sequence is CASRKPRSEETQYF. CDR3 DNA: TGTGCCAGCAGAAAACCACGTTCTGAAGAGACCCAGTACTTC.

This clonotype was detected a few times. The chain carries TRBV11-2 and TRBJ2-3; 12 bases align to TRBD2. Trimming at V came to 5 bases and at J to 0 bases, leaving 9 bases not matched to a gene. The CDR3 runs 18 residues. CDR1 and CDR2 from the germline V gene are SGHAT and FQNNGV. The CDR3 region has the DNA TGTGCCAGCAGCATCGGACTAGCGGGGATCGCTAGCACAGATACGCAGTATTTT. Protein sequence: CASSIGLAGIASTDTQYF.